This is a list of T cell receptor beta chains from one sample in a study of T-cell memory formation after mild COVID-19. Using its own MiXCR run on the 5' RACE reads, TCRdb lists one record per CDR3 protein. The top ten hold about 25% of the sample, which has 92,000 or so distinct CDR3 sequences, about 13% seen once. Sequences were obtained from PBMCs or a T cell subset sorted from them (not recorded which). These receptors originate from an adult woman who had mild COVID-19 (a few samples of this study predate the infection). Cell type and time point are not known. Each CDR3 is given with its conserved first and last residue. The D gene is left open where the match is weak. For some rows the clone size is stated as once, few or many, or as a class when expanded; others skip it.

V	D	size	J	CDR3	DNA
TRBV7-8	.	.	TRBJ2-1	CASSSNINEQFF	TGTGCCAGCAGCTCGAACATCAATGAGCAGTTCTTC
TRBV15	TRBD1	many	TRBJ2-3	CATSNEGAGYTDTQYF	TGTGCCACCAGTAACGAGGGGGCGGGTTACACAGATACGCAGTATTTT
TRBV29-1	.	.	TRBJ1-1	CSVEPFGGYTEAFF	TGCAGCGTTGAGCCATTCGGGGGATACACTGAAGCTTTCTTT
TRBV6-2/TRBV6-3	.	.	TRBJ2-1	CASSLWGAEQFF	TGTGCCAGCAGTTTATGGGGGGCTGAGCAGTTCTTC
TRBV7-9	TRBD1	few	TRBJ1-1	CASSATGGADTEAFF	TGTGCCAGCAGCGCGACAGGGGGCGCGGATACTGAAGCTTTCTTT
TRBV4-3	TRBD1	many	TRBJ2-3	CASSRGQGGMDTQYF	TGCGCCAGCAGCCGTGGACAGGGGGGTATGGATACGCAGTATTTT
TRBV6-2/TRBV6-3	TRBD1	many	TRBJ2-2	CASSRPGGVRDAGELFF	TGTGCCAGCAGCCGCCCAGGGGGAGTCAGGGACGCCGGGGAGCTGTTTTTT
TRBV7-9	.	few	TRBJ2-1	CASSYRDASSYNEQFF	TGTGCCAGCAGCTACAGGGACGCCAGCTCCTACAATGAGCAGTTCTTC
TRBV3-1	.	.	TRBJ2-7	CASSQDNRFRYEQYF	TGTGCCAGCAGCCAAGACAATAGATTTAGGTACGAGCAGTACTTC
TRBV5-6	.	few	TRBJ2-3	CASSFRPEDTQYF	TGTGCCAGCAGCTTCCGACCGGAAGATACGCAGTATTTT
TRBV27	TRBD1	few	TRBJ2-7	CASRPGQGYAYEQYF	TGTGCCAGCAGACCCGGACAGGGGTATGCCTACGAGCAGTACTTC
TRBV20-1	.	.	TRBJ1-1	CSARSRAATEAFF	TGCAGTGCTAGATCCAGGGCAGCCACTGAAGCTTTCTTT
TRBV13	.	.	TRBJ2-1	CASSLEGLGSHEQFF	TGTGCCAGCAGCTTAGAGGGCCTGGGCAGCCATGAGCAGTTCTTC
TRBV4-1	TRBD1	.	TRBJ2-1	CASSRAPGQTYNEQFF	TGCGCCAGCAGCCGCGCTCCGGGACAGACCTACAATGAGCAGTTCTTC
TRBV20-1	TRBD2	many	TRBJ2-7	CSARRLAGEVGEQYF	TGCAGTGCTAGGAGACTAGCGGGAGAAGTTGGGGAGCAGTACTTC
TRBV25-1	.	many	TRBJ1-1	CASSLANTEAFF	TGTGCCAGCAGTCTAGCGAACACTGAAGCTTTCTTT
TRBV10-3	.	.	TRBJ2-3	CAISESGTGRTDTQYF	TGTGCCATCAGTGAATCCGGGACGGGGCGCACAGATACGCAGTATTTT
TRBV28	.	few	TRBJ2-1	CASVAGRGYNEQFF	TGTGCCAGCGTGGCGGGAAGGGGGTACAATGAGCAGTTCTTC
TRBV4-1	.	few	TRBJ1-5	CASREGFYSNQPQHF	TGCGCCAGCAGGGAGGGGTTCTATAGCAATCAGCCCCAGCATTTT
TRBV7-9	.	.	TRBJ2-7	CASSWAGDEQYF	TGTGCCAGCAGCTGGGCTGGCGACGAGCAGTACTTC
TRBV7-9	.	.	TRBJ1-2	CASSLILTRYGYTF	TGTGCCAGCAGCTTAATCCTTACCCGCTATGGCTACACCTTC
TRBV28	.	.	TRBJ2-7	CASSLTGSTYEQYF	TGTGCCAGCAGCCTGACAGGTAGCACGTACGAGCAGTACTTC
TRBV7-8	.	few	TRBJ2-7	CASSLDGPYEQYF	TGTGCCAGCAGCTTAGACGGACCCTACGAGCAGTACTTC
TRBV29-1	.	many	TRBJ2-1	CSVEDRATSGDEQFF	TGCAGCGTTGAAGATCGGGCGACCTCTGGTGATGAGCAGTTCTTC
TRBV10-3	TRBD1	.	TRBJ2-5	CAIRPTGARQETQYF	TGTGCCATCAGGCCGACAGGGGCTCGACAAGAGACCCAGTACTTC
TRBV7-9	TRBD1	.	TRBJ2-1	CASSDSPGQGSSRRNEQFF	TGTGCCAGCAGCGACTCCCCTGGACAGGGGTCCTCTCGGCGCAATGAGCAGTTCTTC
TRBV20-1	.	.	TRBJ2-7	CSARGLQETDSYEQYF	TGCAGTGCTAGAGGACTTCAGGAGACGGACTCCTACGAGCAGTACTTC
TRBV18	.	few	TRBJ1-2	CASSDTLNYGYTF	TGTGCCAGCTCAGATACGTTGAACTATGGCTACACCTTC
TRBV4-3	.	few	TRBJ2-1	CASSQDRQEGSLDEQFF	TGCGCCAGCAGCCAAGATCGGCAGGAAGGGTCCCTCGATGAGCAGTTCTTC
TRBV29-1	TRBD2	many	TRBJ2-7	CSAVREGVPYEQYF	TGCAGCGCTGTCCGGGAGGGGGTACCCTACGAGCAGTACTTC
TRBV5-1	TRBD2	.	TRBJ2-7	CASSLTSGTSYEQYF	TGCGCCAGCAGCTTGACTAGCGGTACATCCTACGAGCAGTACTTC
TRBV7-6	.	.	TRBJ2-1	CASSLSAVGTNEQFF	TGTGCCAGCAGCTTATCCGCGGTCGGCACCAATGAGCAGTTCTTC
TRBV5-1	.	few	TRBJ2-7	CASSLDRESSYEQYF	TGCGCCAGCAGCTTGGACCGGGAGAGCTCCTACGAGCAGTACTTC